This T cell receptor (beta chain) was sequenced during a study of shared clonotypes between healthy human individuals. Overall study context: Plates per donor: three CD4 naive, three CD4 memory, two CD8 naive, one CD8 memory. Points from the study as a whole: Researchers sampled blood only, noting tissue repertoires likely differ. Naive CD4 clonotype sharing across several donors was approximately 5%.

A word on this clone: Its specificity is unknown.

TCRdb keeps only in-frame clones here, not all; method: immunoSEQ multiplex PCR. Among roughly 680,000 clones listed, just under 75% were seen once. Germline CDR1 SEHNR, CDR2 FQNEAQ (reference sequence). This CDR3 is 15 amino acids long. Trimming cost V 0 bases and J 1 base; bases outside gene matches: 1. Sequenced material: memory CD4+ T cells sorted from blood. Subset given: CD45RA-negative fraction. The J gene is TRBJ1-1, the V gene TRBV7-9; 8 nucleotides align to TRBD1. The clonotype comes from a woman aged 25 to 39 in good health. The DNA of the CDR3 is TGTGCCAGCAGCTTAGCCGGGACAGGGAACACTGAAGCTTTCTTT. Protein sequence: CASSLAGTGNTEAFF. Together with reference TRBV7-9 and TRBJ1-1, the CDR3 gives the full variable domain: DTGVSQNPRHKITKRGQNVTFRCDPISEHNRLYWYRQTLGQGPEFLTYFQNEAQLEKSRLLSDRFSAERPKGSFSTLEIQRTEQGDSAMYLCASSLAGTGNTEAFFGQGTRLTVV.